This paragraph reports one T cell receptor beta chain. This clonotype was seen many times. Its specific antigen is unknown. Per-base quality was not reported, and no clone a single base away is much larger than it. This sample was taken from a study of CD4 and CD8 cells across lung adenocarcinoma regions (dated by TCRdb to 2016 to 2019). Regarding the research as a whole: Intratumor heterogeneity of the T cell receptor repertoire was examined by comparing tumor centers with tumor margins.

Patients with localized lung adenocarcinoma, a subtype of non-small cell lung cancer, were used as donors. Samples were obtained from the margins of localized lung adenocarcinomas. CD8+ T cells from tumor tissue were profiled separately from CD4+ T cells for TCR repertoire analysis. V drops 8 bases and J drops 3 bases, leaving 17 bases in between. Spanning cysteine to phenylalanine, the CDR3 consists of 15 amino acids. The CDR3 DNA has 45 bases and is translated from base 1. Based on the germline V gene, the CDR1 and CDR2 sequences are MNHNS and SASEGT. To prepare the library, PCR was applied. Sequencing used a HiSeq X Ten. In-frame beta chains were kept once TCRdb had trimmed the public reads at Q25 with fastp and called clones with MiXCR. Entries are consolidated by CDR3 protein sequence, retaining the most common genes and DNA. The sample table contains 13,000 or so distinct CDR3 sequences; only one count was recorded for less than 70% of them. 36% of the sample goes to the ten largest clones.

The clonotype was recovered from a female donor with lung adenocarcinoma. The CD4 and CD8 labels of this study may be unreliable. The chain is assembled from TRBV6-1 and TRBJ1-5; TRBD1 is possibly the D segment (5 matching bases). Material: CD8+ T cells from the margin of a lung tumor. What the cell subset or site label conveys for this sample: tumor margin region. The CDR3 has the sequence CASEPGTFYNQPQHF. DNA sequence: TGTGCCAGCGAACCCGGGACTTTCTACAATCAGCCCCAGCATTTT.